The source of this TCR beta chain is a study of shared clonotypes between healthy human individuals. Study observations and caveats: Blood was the only sampled material, and tissue repertoires likely differ.

CDR3 size: 15 residues. Germline V gene sequence: CDR1 SGHRS, CDR2 YFSETQ. Trimming took off 6 bases at V and 1 base at J, with 16 bases between the two ends. Each unsorted PBMC replicate got 300 ng genomic DNA, some 30,000 genomes. Produced via immunoSEQ multiplex PCR; TCRdb's table is partial and in-frame only. In the table there are fewer than 600,000 clones, 75% to 85% of which are singletons. Of note for this clone: Its matching antigen is unknown.

The rearrangement links TRBV5-1 to TRBJ1-1, with D tentatively TRBD1 (5 bases). This receptor was obtained from a woman aged 40 to 55 in good health. Some clones in this sample may be carry-over from other donors' samples. Sample: PBMCs. CDR3 sequence reads: CASTLVGPPNTEAFF. CDR3 nucleotides: TGCGCCAGCACCCTGGTGGGACCCCCGAACACTGAAGCTTTCTTT.